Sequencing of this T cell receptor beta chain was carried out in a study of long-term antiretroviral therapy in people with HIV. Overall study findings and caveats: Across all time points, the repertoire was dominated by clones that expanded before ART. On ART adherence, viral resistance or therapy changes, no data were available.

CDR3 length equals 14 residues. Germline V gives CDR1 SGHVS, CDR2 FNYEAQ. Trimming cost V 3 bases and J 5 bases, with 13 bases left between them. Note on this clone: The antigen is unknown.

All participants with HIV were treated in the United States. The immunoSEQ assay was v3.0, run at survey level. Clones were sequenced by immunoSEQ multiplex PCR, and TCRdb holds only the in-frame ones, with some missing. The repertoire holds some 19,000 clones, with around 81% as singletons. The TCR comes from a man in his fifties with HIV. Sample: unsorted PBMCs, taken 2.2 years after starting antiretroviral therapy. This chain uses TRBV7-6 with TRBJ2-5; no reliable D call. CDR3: CASSFSLGPETQYF. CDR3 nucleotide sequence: TGTGCCAGCAGCTTCTCTCTGGGCCCGGAGACCCAGTACTTC.